The 8 T cell receptor beta chains given below trace back to one sample, sequenced in a study of vaccination and CD4 T cells after COVID-19. The treatment: roughly nine-day PBMC culture with coronavirus spike peptide pools or control peptides (ViraFEST assay). Their target antigens are unknown. Researchers used the Oncomine TCR Beta short-read assay to sequence DNA from cultured CD4+ T cells. TCRdb recomputed calls from the PCR reads with MiXCR, one row per CDR3 protein. The sample holds approximately 15,000 distinct CDR3 sequences, approximately 51% seen once. Sequences were derived from CD4+ T cells from blood, cultured in vitro, sampled before SARS-CoV-2 vaccination. The receptor source for this set is a human donor who had recovered from COVID-19.

This clonotype was seen a single time. This chain joins TRBV11-2 and TRBJ2-7, with 7 bases aligning to TRBD1. Germline V lookup: CDR1 SGHAT, CDR2 FQNNGV. The CDR3 totals 15 residues. V lost 2 bases, J lost 2 bases, and 6 bases stayed unmatched. For the CDR3, the DNA is TGTGCCAGCAGCTTACCCCAGGGGGTTACCTACGAGCAGTACTTC. It specifies CASSLPQGVTYEQYF.

This clonotype appeared a few times. The CDR3 bases are TGTGCCAGCAGCCCCCGTGCGGGAATGCCAGATACGCAGTATTTT. Translating it yields CASSPRAGMPDTQYF. The gene calls are TRBV7-2 and TRBJ2-3; D might be TRBD2 (6 bases). Germline loops: CDR1 SGHTA, CDR2 FQGNSA. The CDR3 is 15 amino acids. V lost 5 bases to trimming and J lost 4 bases, with 16 bases between them.

This rearrangement joins TRBV21-1 to TRBJ1-1; TRBD1, the table's D call, was not compared with the DNA. TRBV21-1 is a pseudogene. The CDR3 loop spans 11 amino acids. This CDR3 reads CASRTGGEAFF. The CDR3 region has the DNA TGTGCCAGCAGGACGGGGGGTGAAGCTTTCTTT.

The rearrangement uses TRBV5-1 and TRBJ2-7; D may be TRBD1 (5 bases). CDR1 is SGHRS, CDR2 YFSETQ, per germline. V was pared by 8 bases and J by 3 bases, with 15 bases between. This CDR3 comprises 13 residues. The CDR3 loop reads CASTPQRGYEQYF. The CDR3 nucleotides read TGCGCCAGTACCCCACAAAGGGGCTACGAGCAGTACTTC.

The V and J genes are TRBV2 and TRBJ1-1, with 10 bases fitting TRBD1. V dropped 9 bases and J dropped 6; count of bases not matched to a gene: 7. The CDR3 covers 13 residues. CDR1 SNHLY and CDR2 FYNNEI come from the germline V gene. This chain's CDR3 is CARTGTGAAEAFF. The CDR3, as DNA: TGTGCCAGGACGGGGACAGGGGCCGCTGAAGCTTTCTTT.

The chain couples TRBV2 to TRBJ2-1, with 15 bases fitting TRBD2. With 7 bases clipped from V and 10 bases from J, the junction kept 11 bases outside the gene matches. This CDR3 has 16 residues. Germline assignment: CDR1 SNHLY and CDR2 FYNNEI. The CDR3 coding sequence is TGTGCCAGCACTCCATACGGACTAGCGGGAGGGGGGGAGCAGTTCTTC. Amino acid sequence: CASTPYGLAGGGEQFF.

This clonotype was observed a few times. This chain connects TRBV20-1 to TRBJ1-1, with D maybe TRBD1 (6 bases). CDR1 DFQATT and CDR2 SNEGSKA come from the germline V gene (reference sequence). This CDR3 contains 12 residues. Trimming took 6 bases from V and 1 from J, leaving 9 bases between them. CDR3: CSANRENTEAFF. The CDR3 nucleotides read TGCAGTGCAAACAGGGAGAACACTGAAGCTTTCTTT.

This clonotype was counted only a few times. The chain links TRBV7-8 to TRBJ1-6; 7 bases match TRBD1. Trimming cost V 2 bases and J 4 bases; bases outside gene matches: 14. The germline V gene has CDR1 SGHVS and CDR2 FQNEAQ. CDR3 length: 19 amino acids. The CDR3 sequence is CASSLIIRDRKPYNSPLHF. CDR3 bases: TGTGCCAGCAGCTTAATTATTAGGGACAGAAAGCCGTATAATTCACCCCTCCACTTT.